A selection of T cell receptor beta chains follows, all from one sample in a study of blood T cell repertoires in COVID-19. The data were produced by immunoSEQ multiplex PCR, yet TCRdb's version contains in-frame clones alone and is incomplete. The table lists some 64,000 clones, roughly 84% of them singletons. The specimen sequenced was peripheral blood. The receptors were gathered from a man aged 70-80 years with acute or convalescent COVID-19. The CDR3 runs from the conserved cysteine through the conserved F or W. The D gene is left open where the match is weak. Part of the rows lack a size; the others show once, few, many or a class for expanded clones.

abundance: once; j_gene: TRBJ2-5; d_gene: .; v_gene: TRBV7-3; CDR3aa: CASSLNSRQETQYF; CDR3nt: TGTGCCAGCAGCTTAAACTCGCGGCAAGAGACCCAGTACTTC
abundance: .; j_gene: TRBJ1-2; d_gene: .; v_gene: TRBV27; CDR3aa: CASSFGWGSYGYTF; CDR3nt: TGTGCCAGCAGTTTTGGGTGGGGCAGCTATGGCTACACCTTC
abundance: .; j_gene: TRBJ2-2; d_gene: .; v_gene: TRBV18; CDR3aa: CASSRQVVRRDTGELFF; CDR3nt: TGTGCCAGCTCACGACAAGTCGTCCGGAGGGACACCGGGGAGCTGTTTTTT
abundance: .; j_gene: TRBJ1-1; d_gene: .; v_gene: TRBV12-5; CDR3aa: CASGGHLNTEAFF; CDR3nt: TGTGCTAGTGGGGGACACCTGAACACTGAAGCTTTCTTT
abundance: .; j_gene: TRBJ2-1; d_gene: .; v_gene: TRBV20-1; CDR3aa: CSAYDINEQFF; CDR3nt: TGCAGTGCTTACGACATCAATGAGCAGTTCTTC
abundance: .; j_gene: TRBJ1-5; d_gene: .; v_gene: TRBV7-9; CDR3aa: CASSLVLGAGNQPQHF; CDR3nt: TGTGCCAGCAGCTTAGTCTTGGGGGCTGGCAATCAGCCCCAGCATTTT
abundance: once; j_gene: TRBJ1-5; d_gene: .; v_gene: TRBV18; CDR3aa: CASSPGRESNQPQHF; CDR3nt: TGTGCCAGCTCACCGGGCAGGGAAAGCAATCAGCCCCAGCATTTT
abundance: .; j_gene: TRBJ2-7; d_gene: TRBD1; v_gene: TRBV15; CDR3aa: CATSRAPGQGMNEQYF; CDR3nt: TGTGCCACCAGCAGAGCTCCGGGACAGGGGATGAACGAGCAGTACTTC
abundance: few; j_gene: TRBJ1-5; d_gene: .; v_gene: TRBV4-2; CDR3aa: CASSQVVSGNQPQHF; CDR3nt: TGTGCCAGCAGCCAAGTAGTGTCCGGCAATCAGCCCCAGCATTTT
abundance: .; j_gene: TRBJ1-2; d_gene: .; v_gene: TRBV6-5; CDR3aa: CASSYDGHYGYTF; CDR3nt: TGTGCCAGCAGTTACGACGGACATTATGGCTACACCTTC
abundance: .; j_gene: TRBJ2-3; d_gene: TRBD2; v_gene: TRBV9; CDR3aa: CASSPRSGGTDTQYF; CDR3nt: TGTGCCAGCAGCCCCCGTAGCGGGGGCACAGATACGCAGTATTTT
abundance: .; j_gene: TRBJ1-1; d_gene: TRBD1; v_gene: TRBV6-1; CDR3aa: CASSAPRGQRGMNTEAFF; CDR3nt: TGTGCCAGCAGTGCCCCGCGGGGACAGCGCGGCATGAACACTGAAGCTTTCTTT
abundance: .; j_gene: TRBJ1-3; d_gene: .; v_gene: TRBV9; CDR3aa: CASSSSGGWAGNTIYF; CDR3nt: TGTGCCAGCAGCTCCAGCGGAGGGTGGGCTGGAAACACCATATATTTT
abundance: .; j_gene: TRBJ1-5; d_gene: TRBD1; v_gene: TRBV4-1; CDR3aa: CASSQGDRAGNQPQHF; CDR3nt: TGCGCCAGCAGCCAGGGGGACAGGGCTGGGAATCAGCCCCAGCATTTT
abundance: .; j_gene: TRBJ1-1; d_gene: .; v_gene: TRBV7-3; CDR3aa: CASSLNPRGTEAFF; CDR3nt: TGTGCCAGCAGCTTAAATCCCCGCGGCACTGAAGCTTTCTTT
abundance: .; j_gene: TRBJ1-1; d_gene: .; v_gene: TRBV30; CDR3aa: CAWKFHAATEAFF; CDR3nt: TGTGCCTGGAAATTCCATGCGGCCACTGAAGCTTTCTTT
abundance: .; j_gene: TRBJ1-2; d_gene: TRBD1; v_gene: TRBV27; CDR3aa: CASSLNPRTGSYGYTF; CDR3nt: TGTGCCAGCAGTTTAAACCCCCGGACAGGGAGCTATGGCTACACCTTC
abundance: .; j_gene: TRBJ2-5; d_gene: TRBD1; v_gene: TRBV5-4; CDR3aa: CASSLRQGQETQYF; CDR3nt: TGTGCCAGCAGCTTGAGACAGGGCCAAGAGACCCAGTACTTC
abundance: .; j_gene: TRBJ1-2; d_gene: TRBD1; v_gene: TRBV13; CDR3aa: CASSLDRGDYGYTF; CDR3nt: TGTGCCAGCAGCCTAGACAGGGGAGACTATGGCTACACCTTC
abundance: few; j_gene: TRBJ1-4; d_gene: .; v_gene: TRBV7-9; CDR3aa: CASSPRTDPMKKLFF; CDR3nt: TGTGCCAGCAGCCCGCGGACAGATCCTATGAAAAAACTGTTTTTT
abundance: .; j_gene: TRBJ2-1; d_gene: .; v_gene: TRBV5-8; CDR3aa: CASSPGDPSRVQFF; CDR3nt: TGTGCCAGCAGCCCAGGGGACCCGTCGAGAGTGCAGTTCTTC
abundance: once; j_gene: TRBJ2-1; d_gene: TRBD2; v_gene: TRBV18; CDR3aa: CASSPGTRVFAEQFF; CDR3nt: TGTGCCAGCTCACCCGGGACTAGAGTTTTTGCTGAGCAGTTCTTC
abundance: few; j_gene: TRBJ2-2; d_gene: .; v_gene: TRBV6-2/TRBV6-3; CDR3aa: CASSYSARRGELFF; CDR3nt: TGTGCCAGCAGTTACTCGGCCCGGCGGGGGGAGCTGTTTTTT
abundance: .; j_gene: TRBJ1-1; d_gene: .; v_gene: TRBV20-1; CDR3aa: CSARGMREAFF; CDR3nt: TGCAGCGCTAGAGGGATGAGGGAAGCTTTCTTT
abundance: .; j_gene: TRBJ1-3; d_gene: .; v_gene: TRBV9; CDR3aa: CASSVASFSGNTIYF; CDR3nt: TGTGCCAGCAGCGTAGCGAGCTTCTCTGGAAACACCATATATTTT
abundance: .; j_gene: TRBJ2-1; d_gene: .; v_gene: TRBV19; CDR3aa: CASSPRQRTGSYNEQFF; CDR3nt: TGTGCCAGTAGTCCAAGACAGAGAACCGGCTCCTACAATGAGCAGTTCTTC
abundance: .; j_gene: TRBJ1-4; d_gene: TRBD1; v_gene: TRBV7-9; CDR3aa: CASSSPPLGTGFEKLFF; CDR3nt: TGTGCCAGCAGCTCCCCACCCCTCGGGACAGGGTTTGAAAAACTGTTTTTT
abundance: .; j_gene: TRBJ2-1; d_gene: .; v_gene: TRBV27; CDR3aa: CASRDTRPEQFF; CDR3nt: TGTGCCAGCAGGGACACCCGCCCGGAGCAGTTCTTC
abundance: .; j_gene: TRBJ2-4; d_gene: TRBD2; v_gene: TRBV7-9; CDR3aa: CASSLARGFKNIQYF; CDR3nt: TGTGCCAGCAGCTTAGCGCGGGGGTTCAAAAACATTCAGTACTTC
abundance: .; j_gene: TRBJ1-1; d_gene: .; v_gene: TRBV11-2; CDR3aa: CASSFLDKNTEAFF; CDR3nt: TGTGCCAGCAGCTTCTTGGACAAGAACACTGAAGCTTTCTTT
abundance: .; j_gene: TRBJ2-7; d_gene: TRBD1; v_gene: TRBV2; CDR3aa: CASMAGGYEQYF; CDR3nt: TGTGCCAGCATGGCAGGGGGCTACGAGCAGTACTTC
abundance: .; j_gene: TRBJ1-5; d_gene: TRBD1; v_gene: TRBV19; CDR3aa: CASSPNGSGTGGVGNQPQHF; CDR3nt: TGTGCCAGTAGTCCGAATGGGTCCGGGACAGGGGGCGTAGGAAATCAGCCCCAGCATTTT
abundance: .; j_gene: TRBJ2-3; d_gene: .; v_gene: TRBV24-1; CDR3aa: CATSDASKRTDTQYF; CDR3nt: TGTGCCACCAGTGATGCTAGCAAAAGGACAGATACGCAGTATTTT